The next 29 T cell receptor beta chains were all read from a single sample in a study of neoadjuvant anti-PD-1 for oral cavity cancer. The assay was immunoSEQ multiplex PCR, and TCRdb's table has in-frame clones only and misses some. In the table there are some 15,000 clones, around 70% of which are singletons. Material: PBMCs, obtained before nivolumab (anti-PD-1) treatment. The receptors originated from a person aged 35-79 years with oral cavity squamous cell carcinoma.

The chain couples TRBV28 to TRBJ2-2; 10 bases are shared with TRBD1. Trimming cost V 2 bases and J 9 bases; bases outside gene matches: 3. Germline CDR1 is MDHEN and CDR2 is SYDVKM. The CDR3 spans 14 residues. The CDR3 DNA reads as TGTGCCAGCAGTTTACGACAGGGGGCCTGGGAGCTGTTTTTT. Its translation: CASSLRQGAWELFF.

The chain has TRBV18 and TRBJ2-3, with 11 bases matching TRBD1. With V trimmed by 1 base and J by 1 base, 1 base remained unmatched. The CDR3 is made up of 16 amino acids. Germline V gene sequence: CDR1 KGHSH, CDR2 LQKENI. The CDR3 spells CASSPRTGGGTDTQYF. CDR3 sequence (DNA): TGTGCCAGCTCACCACGGACAGGGGGCGGCACAGATACGCAGTATTTT.

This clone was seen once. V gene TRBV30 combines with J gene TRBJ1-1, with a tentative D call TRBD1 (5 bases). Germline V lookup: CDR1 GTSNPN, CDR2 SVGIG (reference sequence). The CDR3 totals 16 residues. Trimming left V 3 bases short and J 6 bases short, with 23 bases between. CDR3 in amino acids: CAWRDWDGRFGAEAFF. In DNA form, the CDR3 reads TGTGCCTGGAGGGATTGGGACGGCCGCTTTGGGGCTGAAGCTTTCTTT.

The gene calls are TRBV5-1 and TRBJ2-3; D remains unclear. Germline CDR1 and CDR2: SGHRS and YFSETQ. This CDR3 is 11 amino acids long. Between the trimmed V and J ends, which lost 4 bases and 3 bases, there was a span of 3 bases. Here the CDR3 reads CASSETDTQYF. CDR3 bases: TGCGCCAGCAGCGAGACAGATACGCAGTATTTT.

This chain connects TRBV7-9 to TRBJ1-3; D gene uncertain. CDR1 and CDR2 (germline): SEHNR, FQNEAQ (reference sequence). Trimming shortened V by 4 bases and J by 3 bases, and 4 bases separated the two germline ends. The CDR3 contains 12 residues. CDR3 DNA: TGTGCCAGCAGCTATGATGGAAACACCATATATTTT. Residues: CASSYDGNTIYF.

The CDR3 DNA reads TGTGCCACCAGCGGCGGGCCTGGGTACTATGGCTACACCTTC. Encoded protein: CATSGGPGYYGYTF. The genes are TRBV15 and TRBJ1-2; D remains ambiguous. The CDR3 is made up of 14 amino acids. With 5 bases removed from V and 3 bases from J, the gap between germline ends came to 13 bases. Germline lookup yields CDR1 LNHNV and CDR2 YYDKDF (reference sequence).

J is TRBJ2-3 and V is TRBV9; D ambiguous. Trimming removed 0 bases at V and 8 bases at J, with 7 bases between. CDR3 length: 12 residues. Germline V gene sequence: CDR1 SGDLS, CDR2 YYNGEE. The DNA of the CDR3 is TGTGCCAGCAGCGTAGATGGGGTTACGCAGTATTTT. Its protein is CASSVDGVTQYF.

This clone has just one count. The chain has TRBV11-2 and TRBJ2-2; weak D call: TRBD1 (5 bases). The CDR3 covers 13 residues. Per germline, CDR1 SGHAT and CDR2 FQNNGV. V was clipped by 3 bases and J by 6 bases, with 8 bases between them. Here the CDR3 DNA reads TGTGCCAGCAGCTTCAGGGTTGCCGGGGAGCTGTTTTTT. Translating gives CASSFRVAGELFF.

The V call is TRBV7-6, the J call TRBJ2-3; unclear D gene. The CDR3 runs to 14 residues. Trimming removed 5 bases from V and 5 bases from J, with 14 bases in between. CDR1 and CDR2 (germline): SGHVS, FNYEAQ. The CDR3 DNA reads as TGTGCCAGCAGCCTAGACGGTGCCCTAGATACGCAGTATTTT. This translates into CASSLDGALDTQYF.

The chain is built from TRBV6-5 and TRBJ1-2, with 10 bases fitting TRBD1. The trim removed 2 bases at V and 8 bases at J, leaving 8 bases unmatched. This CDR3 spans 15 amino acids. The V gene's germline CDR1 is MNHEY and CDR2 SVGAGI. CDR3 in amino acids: CASSYPGQGFSGYTF. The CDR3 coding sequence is TGTGCCAGCAGTTACCCGGGACAGGGGTTCTCGGGCTACACCTTC.

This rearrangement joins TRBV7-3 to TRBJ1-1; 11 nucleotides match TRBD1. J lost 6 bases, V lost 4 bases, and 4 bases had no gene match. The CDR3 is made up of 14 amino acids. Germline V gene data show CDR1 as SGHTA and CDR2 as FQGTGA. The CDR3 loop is CASSSGQGDSEAFF. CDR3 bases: TGTGCCAGCAGCTCGGGACAGGGGGATTCTGAAGCTTTCTTT.

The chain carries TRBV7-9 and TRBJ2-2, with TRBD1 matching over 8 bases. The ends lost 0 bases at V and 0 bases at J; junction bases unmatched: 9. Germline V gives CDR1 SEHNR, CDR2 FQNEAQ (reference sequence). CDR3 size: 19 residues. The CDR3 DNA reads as TGTGCCAGCAGCTTAGCGCTGAGACAGGGGTTCGCGAACACCGGGGAGCTGTTTTTT. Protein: CASSLALRQGFANTGELFF.

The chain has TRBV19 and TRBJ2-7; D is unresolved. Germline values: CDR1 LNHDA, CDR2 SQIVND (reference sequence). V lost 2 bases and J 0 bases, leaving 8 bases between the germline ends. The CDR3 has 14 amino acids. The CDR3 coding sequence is TGTGCCAGTAGTATATGGGGAAGCTCCTACGAGCAGTACTTC. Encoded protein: CASSIWGSSYEQYF.

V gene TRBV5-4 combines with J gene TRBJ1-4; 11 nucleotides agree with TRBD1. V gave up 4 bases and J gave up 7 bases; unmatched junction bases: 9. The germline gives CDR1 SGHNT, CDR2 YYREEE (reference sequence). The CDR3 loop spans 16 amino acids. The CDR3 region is CASSLRTGGHGEKLFF. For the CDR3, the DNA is TGTGCCAGCAGCCTAAGGACAGGGGGCCATGGTGAAAAACTGTTTTTT.

In DNA form, the CDR3 reads TGCGCCAGCGGTTGGTTGAAAAGCACAGATACGCAGTATTTT. Translation: CASGWLKSTDTQYF. This chain links TRBV10-2 with TRBJ2-3, with no clear D. CDR1 and CDR2 from the germline V gene are WSHSY and SAAADI. The CDR3 has 14 amino acids. Deletions cut 8 bases from V and 0 bases from J, with 12 bases between.

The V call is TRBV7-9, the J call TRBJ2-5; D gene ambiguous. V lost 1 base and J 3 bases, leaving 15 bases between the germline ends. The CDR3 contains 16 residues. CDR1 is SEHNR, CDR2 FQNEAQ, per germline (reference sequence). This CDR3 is CASSLGLAPKEETQYF. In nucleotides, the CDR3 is TGTGCCAGCAGCTTAGGGTTGGCACCCAAGGAAGAGACCCAGTACTTC.

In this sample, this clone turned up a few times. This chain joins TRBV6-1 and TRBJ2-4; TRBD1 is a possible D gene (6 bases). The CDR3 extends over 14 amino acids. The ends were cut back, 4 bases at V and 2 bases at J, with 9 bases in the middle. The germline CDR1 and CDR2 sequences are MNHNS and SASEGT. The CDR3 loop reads CASSGGTTKNIQYF. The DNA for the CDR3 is TGTGCCAGCAGTGGTGGGACAACCAAAAACATTCAGTACTTC.

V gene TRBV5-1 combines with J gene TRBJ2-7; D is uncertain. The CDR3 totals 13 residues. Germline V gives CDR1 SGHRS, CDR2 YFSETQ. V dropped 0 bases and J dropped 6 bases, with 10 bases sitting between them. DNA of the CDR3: TGCGCCAGCAGCTTGGAGATGGCGACCGAGCAGTACTTC. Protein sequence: CASSLEMATEQYF.

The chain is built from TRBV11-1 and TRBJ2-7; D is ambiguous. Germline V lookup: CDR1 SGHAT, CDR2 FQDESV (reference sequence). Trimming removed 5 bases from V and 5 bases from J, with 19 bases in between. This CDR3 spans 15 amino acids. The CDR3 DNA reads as TGTGCCAGCAGCCGTGACCCGGGCCTTCGCCACGAGCAGTACTTC. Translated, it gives CASSRDPGLRHEQYF.

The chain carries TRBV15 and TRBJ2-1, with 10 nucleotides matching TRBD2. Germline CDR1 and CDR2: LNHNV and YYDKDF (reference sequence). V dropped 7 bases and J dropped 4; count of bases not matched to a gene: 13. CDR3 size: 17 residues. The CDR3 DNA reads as TGTGCCACCACTGAGGTCCTTAGCGGGAGGCTGTACAATGAGCAGTTCTTC. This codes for CATTEVLSGRLYNEQFF.

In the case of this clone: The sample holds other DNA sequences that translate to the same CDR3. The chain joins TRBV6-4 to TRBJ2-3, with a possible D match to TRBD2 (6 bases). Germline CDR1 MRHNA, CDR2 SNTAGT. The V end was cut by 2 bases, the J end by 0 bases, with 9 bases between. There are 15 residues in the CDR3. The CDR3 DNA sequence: TGTGCCAGCAGTGACGGGAGCGGGAGCACAGATACGCAGTATTTT. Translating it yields CASSDGSGSTDTQYF.

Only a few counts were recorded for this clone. This CDR3 reads CASSPSRPGELFF. CDR3 nucleotides: TGTGCCAGCTCACCATCGAGGCCCGGGGAGCTGTTTTTT. V is TRBV18 and J is TRBJ2-2; D unresolved. The CDR3 is 13 residues long. The V gene's germline CDR1 is KGHSH and CDR2 LQKENI. Trimming removed 2 bases at V and 6 bases at J, with 7 bases between.

The CDR3 DNA reads as TGTGCCAGCAGCGTTACAGGCACGGACTATGGCTACACCTTC. It translates to CASSVTGTDYGYTF. The chain recombines TRBV9 with TRBJ1-2, with a weak D call TRBD1 (5 bases). V gave up 2 bases and J gave up 3 bases, with 11 bases separating them. CDR1 and CDR2 from the germline V gene are SGDLS and YYNGEE. The CDR3 contains 14 residues.

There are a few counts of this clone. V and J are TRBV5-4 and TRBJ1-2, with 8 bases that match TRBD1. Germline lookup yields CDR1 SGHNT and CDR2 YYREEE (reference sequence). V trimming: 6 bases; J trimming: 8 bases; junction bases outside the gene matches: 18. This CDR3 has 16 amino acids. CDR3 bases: TGTGCCAGCACCCAAGGACAGGGCCTCCTAACTGGCGGCTACACCTTC. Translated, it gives CASTQGQGLLTGGYTF.

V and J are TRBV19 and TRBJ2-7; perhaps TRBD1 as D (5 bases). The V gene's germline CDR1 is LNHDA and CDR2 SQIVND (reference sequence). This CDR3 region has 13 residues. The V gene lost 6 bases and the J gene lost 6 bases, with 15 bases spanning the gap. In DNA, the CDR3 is TGTGCCAGTAGCGATACCCAAGGGGCCGAGCAGTACTTC. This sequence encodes CASSDTQGAEQYF.

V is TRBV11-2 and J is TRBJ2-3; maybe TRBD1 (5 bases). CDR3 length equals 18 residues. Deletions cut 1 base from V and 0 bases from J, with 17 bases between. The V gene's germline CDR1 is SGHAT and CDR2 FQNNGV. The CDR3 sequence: CASSLGAEWGSSTDTQYF. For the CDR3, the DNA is TGTGCCAGCAGCTTAGGGGCTGAGTGGGGCTCTAGCACAGATACGCAGTATTTT.

The CDR3 DNA reads TGCGCCAGCAGCGTCCAATTAACAGGGACTATACTCTACGAGCAGTACTTC. It codes for CASSVQLTGTILYEQYF. This sequence joins TRBV4-1 and TRBJ2-7; D may be TRBD2 (7 bases). The CDR3 covers 17 residues. V shed 5 bases and J shed 3 bases, with 23 bases lying between them. Per the germline V gene, CDR1 is MGHRA and CDR2 is YSYEKL.

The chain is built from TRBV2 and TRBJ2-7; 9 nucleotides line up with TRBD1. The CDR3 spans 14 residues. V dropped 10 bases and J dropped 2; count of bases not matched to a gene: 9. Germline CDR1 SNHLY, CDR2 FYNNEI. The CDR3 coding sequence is TGTGCCATTCGACAGGGGGGGGGACCCTACGAGCAGTACTTC. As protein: CAIRQGGGPYEQYF. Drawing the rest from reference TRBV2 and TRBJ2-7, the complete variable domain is EPEVTQTPSHQVTQMGQEVILRCVPISNHLYFYWYRQILGQKVEFLVSFYNNEISEKSEIFDDQFSVERPDGSNFTLKIRSTKLEDSAMYFCAIRQGGGPYEQYFGPGTRLTVT.

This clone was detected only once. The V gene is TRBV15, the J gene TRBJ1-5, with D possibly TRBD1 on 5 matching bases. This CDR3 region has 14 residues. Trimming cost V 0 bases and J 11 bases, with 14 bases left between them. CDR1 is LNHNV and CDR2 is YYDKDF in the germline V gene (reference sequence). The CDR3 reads CATSREGEVSTQHF. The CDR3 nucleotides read TGTGCCACCAGCAGAGAAGGGGAGGTTTCGACCCAGCATTTT.